This TCR beta chain was sequenced for a study of T cell repertoires in cytomegalovirus infection. Overall study findings and caveats: Dominant in the ex vivo response were TCR beta clonotypes restricted by HLA-C and specific for CMV. Cumulated frequencies of public TCR beta families served to identify carriers of CMV plus the relevant HLA.

This clonotype has more than one count but fewer than ten. Its antigen remains unknown. Unmatched junction bases numbered 9, after V lost 5 bases and J lost 4 bases. The germline V gene encodes CDR1 ENHRY and CDR2 SYGVKD. CDR3 length: 16 residues. Using its own MiXCR run on the reads, TCRdb lists one record per CDR3 protein. The sample shows fewer than 650,000 distinct CDR3 sequences, roughly 43% of them seen only once. This sequence originates from a human donor in good health (CMV status not recorded). Some clones in this sample may be carry-over from other donors' samples. The sequencing here drew on cultured PBMCs, taken from culture after CMV antigen stimulation. This chain uses TRBV10-3 with TRBJ2-3; 10 bases agree with TRBD1. In nucleotides, the CDR3 is TGTGCCATCAGTTTGACCGGGACAGGGGTCGCAGATACGCAGTATTTT. It encodes CAISLTGTGVADTQYF.